Listed below are T cell receptor beta chains from one sample, sequenced in a study of cytomegalovirus exposure and HLA in healthy donors. Clones were read by immunoSEQ multiplex PCR, and TCRdb kept only the in-frame ones, dropping some. The repertoire includes some 110,000 clones, roughly 73% of them detected once, and over 4% sits in the top ten. Sequenced input: PBMCs. The receptor set was obtained from a man aged 55 to 70 in good health and CMV-seropositive. The CDR3 runs from the conserved cysteine through the conserved F or W. Fields, in order: D gene, V gene, clone size, J gene, CDR3 DNA, CDR3 protein. The D gene is left open where the match is weak. Rows may omit the clone size; those that give it use once, few, many or a size class.

TRBD1,TRBV5-6,.,TRBJ1-5,TGTGCCAGCAGCTCCGGGACAGGGGATAGCAATCAGCCCCAGCATTTT,CASSSGTGDSNQPQHF
.,TRBV10-3,.,TRBJ1-3,TGTGCCAGCAATGACGGGTTCTCTGGAAACACCATATATTTT,CASNDGFSGNTIYF
.,TRBV5-4,.,TRBJ2-7,TGTGCCAGCAGCATAAGCTTAGACTACGAGCAGTACTTC,CASSISLDYEQYF
.,TRBV19,.,TRBJ2-7,TGTGCCAGTAGTATAGGAGTCTACTACGAGCAGTACTTC,CASSIGVYYEQYF
.,TRBV9,.,TRBJ2-5,TGTGCCAGCAGCGGATTGACAAGTCAAGAGACCCAGTACTTC,CASSGLTSQETQYF
TRBD1,TRBV5-1,.,TRBJ1-2,TGCGCCAGCAGCTTGTATGTGACAGGGGACAGCTATGGCTACACCTTC,CASSLYVTGDSYGYTF
.,TRBV27,few,TRBJ1-6,TGTGCCATCCTTAAGGGGGGAGGGCCGAGCTCCTATAATTCACCCCTCCACTTT,CAILKGGGPSSYNSPLHF
.,TRBV5-1,once,TRBJ1-6,TGCGCCAGCAGCTTGGCGTCCGGGGATTCACCCCTCCACTTT,CASSLASGDSPLHF
TRBD1,TRBV28,.,TRBJ1-6,TGTGCCAGCAGTGAGCCGGGACAGGGTAATTCACCCCTCCACTTT,CASSEPGQGNSPLHF
.,TRBV12-5,.,TRBJ1-1,TGTGCTAGTGGCTGGGAAGACAGTGAAGCTTTCTTT,CASGWEDSEAFF
.,TRBV28,few,TRBJ1-3,TGTGCCAGCAGTTTACTGCCGAGCTCTGGAAACACCATATATTTT,CASSLLPSSGNTIYF
TRBD1,TRBV5-4,.,TRBJ1-2,TGTGCCAGCAGCTTCGACAGGGGAGGATACTCTGGCTACACCTTC,CASSFDRGGYSGYTF
.,TRBV5-6,.,TRBJ1-2,TGTGCCAGCAGTGCGAAGAGGGATGGCTACACCTTC,CASSAKRDGYTF
TRBD1,TRBV9,.,TRBJ2-1,TGTGCCAGCAGCAGTACAGGGGGCTCCTACAATGAGCAGTTCTTC,CASSSTGGSYNEQFF
.,TRBV30,.,TRBJ1-1,TGTGCCTGGAGTGCAGATGCGGACAGCTCCGAAGCTTTCTTT,CAWSADADSSEAFF
.,TRBV15,.,TRBJ1-2,TGTGCCACCAGCGCACAATACGGGGTTAACTATGGCTACACCTTC,CATSAQYGVNYGYTF
TRBD1,TRBV5-1,.,TRBJ2-5,TGCGCCAGCAGCCCGAGGGACAGGAAAGAGACCCAGTACTTC,CASSPRDRKETQYF
.,TRBV11-2,.,TRBJ2-7,TGTGCCAGCAGCTTGGACAGATTCTACGAGCAGTACTTC,CASSLDRFYEQYF
TRBD1,TRBV18,.,TRBJ1-6,TGTGCCAGCTCTAAAACACAGGGGACAGGGGAATCACCCCTCCACTTT,CASSKTQGTGESPLHF
.,TRBV11-2,.,TRBJ1-5,TGTGCCAGCAGCTTAGTGGGGGGGGACGCGCAGCCCCAGCATTTT,CASSLVGGDAQPQHF
.,TRBV7-8,.,TRBJ1-4,TGTGCCAGCAGCGGCGGGACTAATGAAAAACTGTTTTTT,CASSGGTNEKLFF
TRBD1,TRBV2,.,TRBJ1-2,TGTGCCAGCAAACAGGGGGCCGGCTATGGCTACACCTTC,CASKQGAGYGYTF
TRBD1,TRBV27,.,TRBJ1-4,TGTGCCAGCAGTCGAATTCCGGGACAGAAAAATGAAAAACTGTTTTTT,CASSRIPGQKNEKLFF
.,TRBV28,.,TRBJ1-4,TGTGCCAGCAGTTCCCCCCGGTTCTCAGGGAAACTGTTTTTT,CASSSPRFSGKLFF
TRBD2,TRBV29-1,.,TRBJ2-1,TGCAGCGTTGCGGAGACTAGCGGCAATGAGCAGTTCTTC,CSVAETSGNEQFF
.,TRBV5-6,.,TRBJ2-2,TGTGCCACCACGAGACACATCAACGGGGAGCTGTTTTTT,CATTRHINGELFF
.,TRBV7-2,.,TRBJ2-7,TGTGCCAGCAGCTTAGTGGGCCCAGGGGCCTACGAGCAGTACTTC,CASSLVGPGAYEQYF
.,TRBV6-1,many,TRBJ1-1,TGTGCCAGCAGTGCCAACCCGCGGGGGGACACTGAAGCTTTCTTT,CASSANPRGDTEAFF
.,TRBV14,.,TRBJ2-5,TGTGCCAGCAGCCGTAACAGGGTGGAGACCCAGTACTTC,CASSRNRVETQYF
.,TRBV2,.,TRBJ2-7,TGTGCCAGCAACGGCAGGGCTGGACCCTACGAGCAGTACTTC,CASNGRAGPYEQYF